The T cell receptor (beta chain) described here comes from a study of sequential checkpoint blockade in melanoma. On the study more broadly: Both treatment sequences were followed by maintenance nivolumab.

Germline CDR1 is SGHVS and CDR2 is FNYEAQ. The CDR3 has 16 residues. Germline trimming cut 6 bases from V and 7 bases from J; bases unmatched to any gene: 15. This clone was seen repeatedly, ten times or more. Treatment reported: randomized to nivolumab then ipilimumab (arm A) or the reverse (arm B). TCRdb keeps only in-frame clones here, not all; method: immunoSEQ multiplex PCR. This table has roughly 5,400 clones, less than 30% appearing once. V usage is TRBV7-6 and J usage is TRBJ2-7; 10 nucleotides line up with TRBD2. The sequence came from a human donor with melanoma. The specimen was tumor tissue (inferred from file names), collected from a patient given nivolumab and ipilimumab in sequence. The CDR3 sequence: CASRLATAGGPEEQYF. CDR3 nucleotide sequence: TGTGCCAGCAGACTTGCTACAGCGGGAGGGCCGGAGGAGCAGTACTTC.